This T cell receptor (beta chain) was profiled in a study of Ad26.COV2.S vaccination and SARS-CoV-2 variants (dated by TCRdb to 2020 to 2022). As for the study more broadly: Vaccine-arm donors came from COV1001, a multicentre, randomized, double-blind, placebo-controlled phase I-IIa trial of Ad26.COV2.S in healthy adults. Ad26.COV2.S was administered intramuscularly at 5 x 10^10 or 1 x 10^11 viral particles, either as a single shot or as two shots given 56 days apart. A total of 32 samples were included in the TCR-sequenced set, comprising around 19 Ad26.COV2.S vaccine recipients, 5 placebo recipients and 8 SARS-CoV-2 convalescent individuals. TCRbeta repertoire sequencing was used to assess the specificity and breadth of SARS-CoV-2-reactive T cell receptors after Ad26.COV2.S vaccination. Throughout the experiments and outcome assessment, investigators stayed blinded to trial group allocation. Participants in the trial were split at random into five groups of five each, receiving low-dose or high-dose Ad26.COV2.S once or twice, or else placebo on both occasions. Broad study findings and their caveats: Comparing responses between vaccine doses or regimens was not something the study was powered to do. According to the authors, total T cell responses may have been underestimated by the TCR breadth and depth analyses. After vaccination, substantial breadth of spike-specific CD8+ and CD4+ T cell responses was reported. Vaccine and placebo recipients had similar non-spike TCR breadth, a finding consistent with the vaccine containing only spike. Ad26.COV2.S recipients had higher spike-specific TCR breadth than placebo recipients (P = 0.0014).

Of note for this clone: What antigen it recognizes has not been identified. No much larger clonotype is one base removed from it; base qualities were not supplied.

Per the publication, the treatment or condition label means: some 19 received Ad26.COV2.S at low or high dose, single or two shots; 5 received placebo; per-sample allocation not given. Repertoires of vaccine and placebo recipients were sequenced from samples taken on day 63 after the first injection. In Cohort 1b, about 27 adults aged 18-55 years were enrolled at a single site in Boston, USA, between 29 July and 7 August 2020. Ad26.COV2.S was a replication-incompetent adenovirus type 26 vector that expressed a prefusion-stabilized SARS-CoV-2 spike protein derived from the original Wuhan strain. The immunoSEQ Assay was used to sequence TCRbeta CDR3 regions. After extraction, genomic DNA underwent amplification by bias-controlled multiplex PCR, followed by high-throughput sequencing. The original methods were these. To quantify the absolute abundance of each unique TCRbeta CDR3 region, sequences were collapsed and filtered. T cell fraction was estimated by normalizing TCRbeta template counts to usable DNA, with usable DNA measured through amplification of reference genes found in all nucleated cells. Repertoire TCRs were annotated as SARS-CoV-2-specific when V gene, CDR3 amino acid sequence and J gene were exactly matched to a known reactive TCR set. The reference SARS-CoV-2 TCR set was derived from MIRA and filtered for enrichment in COVID-19-positive ImmuneCODE repertoires, a step that removed public or cross-reactive TCRs. Using the MIRA antigens, annotated TCRs were further analysed by specific ORF or by position within an ORF. Depth was the summed frequency of annotated unique rearrangements, while breadth was defined as annotated unique rearrangements over total unique productive rearrangements. Two-sided Wilcoxon rank-sum tests were used to compare TCR breadth between groups. TCRdb obtained this table from immuneACCESS and retained in-frame rearrangements with V and J assigned. These tables miss some clones; where compared with another copy, unresolved V genes account for less than half of the shortfall, and the remainder is unexplained. For V, J and clone size, that table is used; D and trimming come from the DNA. The sample table shows approximately 450,000 clones, and approximately 90% are seen once. The biggest ten clones account for approximately 12% of the sample.

Taken from cysteine to phenylalanine, the CDR3 has 15 residues. The only DNA kept is the CDR3, 45 bases in frame from the first base. CDR1 and CDR2 are read off the germline V gene as SNHLY and FYNNEI. V is cut by 4 bases and J by 4 bases, and the space between the germline ends is 13 bases. The material was peripheral blood, obtained in a trial of Ad26.COV2.S vaccine versus placebo. Recombination joined TRBV2 with TRBJ2-2, with the identity of the D gene unclear. This clonotype originated in a person between 18 and 65 years old who received the Ad26.COV2.S COVID-19 vaccine or a placebo. Here the CDR3 is given as CASSAVASRTGELFF. The bases are TGTGCCAGCAGTGCAGTAGCCTCCCGCACCGGGGAGCTGTTTTTT.